Below are 3 T cell receptor beta chains sequenced from a single sample in a study of T cell responses to AZD1222 COVID-19 vaccine. TCRdb's copy holds only in-frame clones and misses some; the assay was immunoSEQ multiplex PCR. The sample yields around 100,000 clones, less than 90% seen once. Sample: peripheral blood, taken on day 0 of AZD1222 vaccination. The receptors stem from an adult in good health.

This clone was seen more than once but under ten times. The V call is TRBV11-2, the J call TRBJ2-7, with no clear D. Trimming cost V 1 base and J 7 bases, with 14 bases left between them. The CDR3 runs 14 residues. CDR1 SGHAT and CDR2 FQNNGV come from the germline V gene. Here the CDR3 reads CASSLVALIGEQYV. In DNA form, the CDR3 reads TGTGCCAGCAGCTTAGTGGCCCTGATCGGTGAGCAGTACGTC.

Comments on this clone: Given the absence of the conserved phenylalanine or tryptophan at the CDR3 end, a read error is likely. Because the CDR3's place on the DNA is in doubt, the DNA is left out and the CDR3 is given as listed by TCRdb. This rearrangement joins TRBV7-6 to TRBJ1-3; TRBD1, the table's D call, was not compared with the DNA. CDR1 is SGHVS, CDR2 FNYEAQ, per germline. The CDR3 has 10 amino acids, counting both end residues. CDR3 sequence: CASSLRSGRL.

V is TRBV6-5 and J is TRBJ2-7; D unresolved. The ends were cut back, 6 bases at V and 3 bases at J, with 15 bases in the middle. The V gene's germline CDR1 is MNHEY and CDR2 SVGAGI. The CDR3 runs 14 residues. DNA of the CDR3: TGTGCCAGCAGAACCGCCTACAGTAACTACGAGCAGTACTTC. Its translation is CASRTAYSNYEQYF.